The 28 T cell receptor beta chains reported below all come from one sample, sequenced in a study of blood T cell repertoires in COVID-19. Libraries were prepared by immunoSEQ multiplex PCR; TCRdb keeps only in-frame clonotypes and omits some of them. Here the sample spans roughly 38,000 clones, over 75% being singletons. The specimen sequenced was peripheral blood. The origin of the receptors is a woman between 65 and 79 years old with acute or convalescent COVID-19.

This clone was seen just once. The chain links TRBV5-8 to TRBJ2-7; 9 nucleotides match TRBD1. Germline V gene sequence: CDR1 SGHTS, CDR2 YDEGEE. V was clipped by 1 base and J by 5 bases; unmatched bases: 4. This CDR3 has 14 residues. This chain's CDR3 is CASSLHRGRDEQYV. The CDR3 DNA reads TGTGCCAGCAGCTTGCACAGGGGGCGCGACGAGCAGTACGTC.

The chain is built from TRBV19 and TRBJ2-3; 7 positions agree with TRBD2. CDR3 length: 14 residues. Germline V gene lookup returns CDR1 LNHDA and CDR2 SQIVND (reference sequence). V was clipped by 3 bases and J by 6 bases; unmatched bases: 6. Here the CDR3 DNA reads TGTGCCAGTAGTATTCGTGGGCGGGGGGATACGCAGTATTTT. This codes for CASSIRGRGDTQYF.

V is TRBV5-6 and J is TRBJ2-5; tentative D call: TRBD1 (6 bases). CDR1 is SGHDT and CDR2 is YYEEEE in the germline V gene. V was pared by 4 bases and J by 1 base, with 11 bases between. This CDR3 comprises 14 residues. The CDR3 sequence: CASSDRDTQETQYF. CDR3 sequence (DNA): TGTGCCAGCAGCGACCGGGACACCCAAGAGACCCAGTACTTC.

In this sample, this clone turned up a few times. V usage is TRBV7-2 and J usage is TRBJ2-3; a possible D gene is TRBD1 (5 bases). V was cut by 4 bases and J by 1 base, with 6 bases left in between. Germline-derived CDR1 and CDR2 are SGHTA and FQGNSA. This CDR3 comprises 13 residues. The CDR3 region has the DNA TGTGCCAGCAGCTGGGGCCGCACAGATACGCAGTATTTT. As protein: CASSWGRTDTQYF.

This clone was counted a few times. The V and J genes are TRBV6-6 and TRBJ2-2; 9 positions match TRBD2. This CDR3 comprises 17 residues. The ends lost 5 bases at V and 7 bases at J; junction bases unmatched: 14. Germline assignment: CDR1 MNHNY and CDR2 SVGAGI (reference sequence). CDR3 in amino acids: CASSPPRRGGPSGELFF. The CDR3, as DNA: TGTGCCAGCAGTCCCCCACGGCGGGGGGGCCCGAGCGGGGAGCTGTTTTTT.

The rearrangement joins TRBV5-4 to TRBJ2-1; 10 nucleotides line up with TRBD1. Trimming cost V 4 bases and J 15 bases; bases outside gene matches: 10. CDR3 length: 13 amino acids. Germline V lookup: CDR1 SGHNT, CDR2 YYREEE (reference sequence). The CDR3 DNA follows: TGTGCCAGCAGCCGAGGGACAGGGGCGGACGCGTTCTTC. This gives the protein CASSRGTGADAFF. The variable domain in full, with the rest retrieved from reference TRBV5-4 and TRBJ2-1, is ETGVTQSPTHLIKTRGQQVTLRCSSQSGHNTVSWYQQALGQGPQFIFQYYREEENGRGNFPPRFSGLQFPNYSSELNVNALELDDSALYLCASSRGTGADAFFGPGTRLTVL.

This chain uses TRBV5-1 with TRBJ2-2; TRBD1 matches at 9 bases. The V gene's germline CDR1 is SGHRS and CDR2 YFSETQ. V lost 4 bases, J lost 5 bases, and 9 bases stayed unmatched. The CDR3 consists of 16 residues. This CDR3 is CASSARGTGMTGELFF. The CDR3 DNA reads TGCGCCAGCAGCGCCCGCGGGACAGGGATGACCGGGGAGCTGTTTTTT.

The rearrangement links TRBV27 to TRBJ2-5; possibly TRBD2 for D (7 bases). V lost 4 bases to trimming and J lost 5 bases, with 17 bases between them. This CDR3 contains 15 residues. Germline values: CDR1 MNHEY, CDR2 SMNVEV (reference sequence). CDR3 protein: CASSSYRGARETQYF. In DNA, the CDR3 is TGTGCCAGCAGTTCCTATCGGGGGGCGAGGGAGACCCAGTACTTC.

The chain is built from TRBV19 and TRBJ2-1; TRBD2 aligns across 7 bases. Germline trimming cut 4 bases from V and 3 bases from J; bases unmatched to any gene: 9. CDR3 length: 16 amino acids. Looked up from germline, CDR1 is LNHDA and CDR2 is SQIVND (reference sequence). CDR3 region: CASSTNRDYLYNEQFF. DNA of the CDR3: TGTGCCAGTAGTACAAACCGGGACTATCTCTACAATGAGCAGTTCTTC.

The chain carries TRBV7-3 and TRBJ2-2; TRBD1 is a possible D gene (6 bases). The V end lost 1 base, the J end lost 1 base, and 13 bases lay between the germline ends. CDR1 is SGHTA, CDR2 FQGTGA, per germline. CDR3 length equals 17 residues. CDR3 nucleotide sequence: TGTGCCAGCAGCTTAAGGCCCCAGGGGTTGAACACCGGGGAGCTGTTTTTT. Its protein is CASSLRPQGLNTGELFF.

The chain is built from TRBV5-1 and TRBJ1-4; D unclear. From germline, CDR1 is SGHRS and CDR2 YFSETQ. The CDR3 sequence is 16 residues long. The V gene lost 0 bases and the J gene lost 6 bases, with 15 bases spanning the gap. In nucleotides, the CDR3 is TGCGCCAGCAGCTTGGGGGCCTCCTACGGGGATGAAAAACTGTTTTTT. Translation gives CASSLGASYGDEKLFF.

The chain couples TRBV6-5 to TRBJ2-7; D perhaps matches TRBD1 (6 bases). The CDR3 runs to 14 residues. V was clipped by 6 bases and J by 6 bases, with 18 bases between them. Germline CDR1 MNHEY, CDR2 SVGAGI. This CDR3 reads CASSVPGVGSEQYV. CDR3 DNA: TGTGCCAGCAGCGTACCAGGGGTTGGTAGCGAGCAGTACGTC.

DNA of the CDR3: TGTGCCAGCAGTGAGGGAGACGCCTTACAGGGTGGAGCTTTCTTT. Translated: CASSEGDALQGGAFF. The chain links TRBV6-1 to TRBJ1-1, with D perhaps TRBD1 (6 bases). Germline-derived CDR1 and CDR2 are MNHNS and SASEGT. V gave up 3 bases and J gave up 10 bases, with 21 bases separating them. The CDR3 spans 15 residues.

The V call is TRBV29-1, the J call TRBJ1-2; D gene uncertain. The CDR3 contains 15 residues. In germline, CDR1 is SQVTM, CDR2 ANQGSEA. V dropped 0 bases and J dropped 0 bases, with 11 bases sitting between them. The CDR3 sequence is CSVEDRGLSNYGYTF. The CDR3 coding sequence is TGCAGCGTTGAAGACCGGGGATTATCTAACTATGGCTACACCTTC.

J is TRBJ2-3 and V is TRBV27, with TRBD2 matching 7 bases. The germline V gene has CDR1 MNHEY and CDR2 SMNVEV (reference sequence). With 8 bases clipped from V and 6 bases from J, the junction kept 14 bases outside the gene matches. This CDR3 has 15 amino acids. The CDR3 spells CASQTSLVWGDTQYF. Written as DNA, the CDR3 is TGTGCCAGCCAGACTAGCCTTGTCTGGGGGGATACGCAGTATTTT.

The chain uses TRBV3-1 (or the pseudogene TRBV3-2) and TRBJ2-7, with D maybe TRBD1 (6 bases). CDR3 length equals 15 residues. From germline, CDR1 is LGHDT and CDR2 YNNKEL (reference sequence). Trimming pared 0 bases from V and 0 bases from J, leaving 9 bases between. CDR3 protein: CASSQEGGSSYEQYV. The CDR3 coding sequence is TGTGCCAGCAGCCAAGAAGGGGGTAGCTCCTACGAGCAGTACGTC.

The rearrangement links TRBV12-3 or TRBV12-4 to TRBJ1-2, with D possibly matching TRBD1 (5 bases). This CDR3 is built from 13 residues. V shed 6 bases and J shed 8 bases, with 16 bases lying between them. The chain's CDR3 is CASSLIGAVGYTF. DNA for the CDR3: TGTGCCAGCAGCCTAATTGGGGCGGTCGGCTACACCTTC.

This clone has only one observation. The chain recombines TRBV5-1 with TRBJ1-2, with D possibly being TRBD1 (5 bases). Germline V gives CDR1 SGHRS, CDR2 YFSETQ. Trimming removed 4 bases at V and 7 bases at J, with 20 bases between. The CDR3 runs 15 residues. The CDR3 region is CASSPTHGGPGGYTF. For the CDR3, the DNA is TGCGCCAGCAGCCCGACTCACGGGGGTCCAGGTGGCTACACCTTC.

The chain links TRBV7-2 to TRBJ1-6; D not resolved. The V end was cut by 4 bases, the J end by 7 bases, with 5 bases between. CDR1 and CDR2 (germline): SGHTA, FQGNSA. This CDR3 comprises 12 residues. The CDR3 nucleotides read TGTGCCAGCAGCTGGGCAAATTCACCCCTCCACTTT. Translated, it gives CASSWANSPLHF.

As concerns this clone: An end of the junction does not agree with germline; a read error may underlie this. This chain uses TRBV18 with TRBJ2-5; D is ambiguous. The CDR3 is 13 residues long. CDR1 KGHSH and CDR2 LQKENI come from the germline V gene. The DNA of the CDR3 is TGTGCCAGTTCACCACGCAGCCAAGAGACCCAGTACTTC. Amino acid sequence: CASSPRSQETQYF.

The CDR3 nucleotides are TGTGCCAGCAGCTTAGGACAGAACAATGAGCAGTTCTTC. It is translated as CASSLGQNNEQFF. This chain uses TRBV11-2 with TRBJ2-1; a weak D match, TRBD1 (5 bases). V was pared by 1 base and J by 5 bases, with 6 bases between. Germline assignment: CDR1 SGHAT and CDR2 FQNNGV. There are 13 residues in the CDR3.

The chain employs TRBV5-6 and TRBJ1-4; tentatively, D is TRBD1 (6 bases). The CDR3 totals 15 residues. In germline, CDR1 is SGHDT, CDR2 YYEEEE. V shed 3 bases and J shed 3 bases, with 12 bases lying between them. CDR3 sequence reads: CASSWQGSANEKLFF. CDR3 bases: TGTGCCAGCAGCTGGCAGGGGTCGGCTAATGAAAAACTGTTTTTT.

This clone was recorded once. The chain links TRBV19 to TRBJ2-1, with unresolved D. Trimming cost V 4 bases and J 3 bases, with 22 bases left between them. Germline loops: CDR1 LNHDA, CDR2 SQIVND (reference sequence). The CDR3 covers 18 residues. CDR3 bases: TGTGCCAGTAGTACCCCCGCCAATCTCTCGAGCGACTACAATGAGCAGTTCTTC. Translation gives CASSTPANLSSDYNEQFF.

The chain carries TRBV18 and TRBJ2-7; TRBD2 aligns across 10 bases. Germline values: CDR1 KGHSH, CDR2 LQKENI. V was pared by 6 bases and J by 3 bases, with 5 bases of the junction left unmatched. The CDR3 extends over 14 amino acids. CDR3 DNA sequence: TGTGCCAGCTCCGGGACTAGCGATCACTACGAGCAGTACGTC. It yields the protein CASSGTSDHYEQYV.

The chain carries TRBV19 and TRBJ1-5; TRBD1 aligns across 11 bases. The V gene end was trimmed by 2 bases and the J gene end by 5 bases; junction bases not matched to a gene: 5. The CDR3 extends over 16 amino acids. Germline V CDR1 and CDR2: LNHDA, SQIVND (reference sequence). CDR3 sequence: CASSITGTGGYQPQHF. Here the CDR3 DNA reads TGTGCCAGTAGTATAACCGGGACAGGGGGATATCAGCCCCAGCATTTT.

The genes are TRBV15 and TRBJ2-7; D is possibly TRBD1 (5 bases). Trimming left V 0 bases short and J 6 bases short, with 15 bases between. This CDR3 is 15 amino acids long. The germline V gene has CDR1 LNHNV and CDR2 YYDKDF (reference sequence). Here the CDR3 DNA reads TGTGCCACCAGCAGAGATCAGGGTTCGGGCGGCGAGCAGTACGTC. Residues: CATSRDQGSGGEQYV.

This clone appeared a few times. The chain has TRBV28 and TRBJ1-2, with 7 bases aligning to TRBD1. V lost 8 bases, J lost 3 bases, and 3 bases stayed unmatched. Germline CDR1 and CDR2: MDHEN and SYDVKM. There are 12 residues in the CDR3. CDR3 residues: CASDREDYGYTF. In nucleotides, the CDR3 is TGTGCCAGCGACAGGGAGGACTATGGCTACACCTTC.

The chain links TRBV19 to TRBJ1-1; D possibly corresponds to TRBD1 (5 bases). Deletions cut 5 bases from V and 4 bases from J, with 20 bases between. The CDR3 has 16 residues. The germline V gene has CDR1 LNHDA and CDR2 SQIVND (reference sequence). CDR3 sequence reads: CASSHGTKKGGTEAFF. The DNA of the CDR3 is TGTGCCAGTAGTCATGGGACTAAAAAAGGAGGCACTGAAGCTTTCTTT.